This TCR beta chain was profiled in a study of T cell repertoires in cytomegalovirus infection. Overall study: Recently identified HLA-C-restricted CMV epitopes were among the peptides used.

Study-level results: CMV-specific HLA-C-restricted TCR beta clonotypes dominated the ex vivo response.

V was shortened by 4 bases and J by 5 bases, with 21 bases between the two germline ends. The V gene's germline CDR1 is SGHTS and CDR2 YDEGEE. The CDR3 is 16 amino acids. This clonotype occurred once. Its matching antigen is unknown. TCRdb fed the reads into MiXCR, producing one record per CDR3 protein. The sample holds approximately 990,000 distinct CDR3 sequences, roughly 30% seen once. The sequences come from cultured CD8+ T cells from PBMCs, collected from culture after CMV antigen stimulation. The V gene is TRBV5-8, the J gene TRBJ1-1, with TRBD1 as a possible D gene (6 bases). The sequence derives from a human donor in good health (CMV status not recorded). Some clones in this sample may be carry-over from other donors' samples. This CDR3 is CASSLGHDNVGTEAFF. The CDR3 nucleotides are TGTGCCAGCAGCCTGGGACACGACAACGTCGGGACTGAAGCTTTCTTT.